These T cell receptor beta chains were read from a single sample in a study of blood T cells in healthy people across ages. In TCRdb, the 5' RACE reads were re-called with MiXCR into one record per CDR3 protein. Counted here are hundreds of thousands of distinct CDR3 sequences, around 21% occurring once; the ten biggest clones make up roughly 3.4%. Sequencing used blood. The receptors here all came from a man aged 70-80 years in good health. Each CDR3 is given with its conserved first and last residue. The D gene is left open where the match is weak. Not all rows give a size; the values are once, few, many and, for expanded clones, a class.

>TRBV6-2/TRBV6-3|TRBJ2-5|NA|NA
CASSRDTSQETQYF
TGTGCCAGCAGCCGCGACACCTCCCAAGAGACCCAGTACTTC
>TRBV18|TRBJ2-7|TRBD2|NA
CASSPLWTSGRGLDEQYF
TGTGCCAGCTCACCACTATGGACTAGCGGGAGGGGGTTGGACGAGCAGTACTTC
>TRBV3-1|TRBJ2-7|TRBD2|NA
CASSRGLAGGGYEQYF
TGTGCCAGCAGTCGCGGGTTAGCGGGAGGAGGCTACGAGCAGTACTTC
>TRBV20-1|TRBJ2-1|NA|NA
CSARGGRNEQFF
TGCAGTGCCCGTGGGGGCCGGAATGAGCAGTTCTTC
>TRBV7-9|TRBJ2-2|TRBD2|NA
CASSPGTSGKIGELFF
TGTGCCAGCAGTCCCGGGACTAGCGGGAAGATCGGGGAGCTGTTTTTT
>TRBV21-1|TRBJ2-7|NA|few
CASSKAKEPGPKGLADCYEQYF
TGTGCCAGCAGCAAAGCGAAAGAACCAGGACCGAAGGGACTAGCGGATTGCTACGAGCAGTACTTC
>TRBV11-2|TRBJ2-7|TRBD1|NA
CASTRQGVLEQYF
TGTGCCAGCACCAGACAGGGGGTGCTCGAGCAGTACTTC
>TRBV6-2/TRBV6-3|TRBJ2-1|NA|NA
CASSWIGRASSYNEQFF
TGTGCCAGCAGTTGGATTGGACGGGCGAGCTCCTACAATGAGCAGTTCTTC
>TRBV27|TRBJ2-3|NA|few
CASRTYGGTVRDTQYF
TGTGCCAGCCGAACGTACGGGGGGACAGTCAGGGATACGCAGTATTTT
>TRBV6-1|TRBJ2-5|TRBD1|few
CASSASPGQEETQYF
TGTGCCAGCAGTGCTTCGCCCGGACAGGAAGAGACCCAGTACTTC
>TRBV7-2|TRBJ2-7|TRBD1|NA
CASSSLTGVYGEQYF
TGTGCCAGCAGCTCCCTGACAGGGGTGTATGGCGAGCAGTACTTC
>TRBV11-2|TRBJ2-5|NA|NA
CASSQGIDQYF
TGTGCCAGCAGCCAGGGGATTGACCAGTACTTC
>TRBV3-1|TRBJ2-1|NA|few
CASSQGSEGRRLHNEQFF
TGTGCCAGCAGCCAAGGTAGCGAGGGGAGGAGGTTACACAATGAGCAGTTCTTC
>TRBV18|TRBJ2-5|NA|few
CASSQREGETQYF
TGTGCCAGCTCACAACGGGAAGGGGAGACCCAGTACTTC
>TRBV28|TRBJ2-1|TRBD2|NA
CASVPAGGINEQFF
TGTGCCAGCGTACCGGCGGGAGGGATCAATGAGCAGTTCTTC
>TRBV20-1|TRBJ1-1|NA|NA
CSARDNGEKAFF
TGCAGTGCTAGAGATAACGGGGAGAAGGCTTTCTTT
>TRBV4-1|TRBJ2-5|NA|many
CASSPLLKEETQYF
TGCGCCAGCAGCCCCCTCCTCAAAGAAGAGACCCAGTACTTC
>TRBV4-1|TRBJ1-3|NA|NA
CASSPTFGMGSGNTIYF
TGCGCCAGCAGCCCTACTTTCGGCATGGGCTCTGGAAACACCATATATTTT
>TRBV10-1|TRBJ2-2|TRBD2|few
CASSESLLAGASNTGELFF
TGCGCCAGCAGTGAGTCTCTACTAGCGGGAGCCTCGAACACCGGGGAGCTGTTTTTT
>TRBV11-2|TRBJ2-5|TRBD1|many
CASSLETGWIETQYF
TGTGCCAGCAGCTTAGAGACAGGGTGGATAGAGACCCAGTACTTC
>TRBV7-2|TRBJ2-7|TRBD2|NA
CASNRGGSTSEQYF
TGTGCCAGCAACCGGGGCGGGAGTACGTCCGAGCAGTACTTC
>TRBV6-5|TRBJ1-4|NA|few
CASSKRGFNEKLFF
TGTGCCAGCAGCAAGCGTGGATTTAATGAAAAACTGTTTTTT
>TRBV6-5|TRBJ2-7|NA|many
CASSPDRYEQYF
TGTGCCAGTAGCCCGGACCGCTACGAGCAGTACTTC
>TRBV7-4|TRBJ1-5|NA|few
CASSSGAPQHF
TGTGCCAGCAGCTCCGGGGCGCCCCAGCATTTT
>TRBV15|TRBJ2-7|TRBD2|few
CATSRVAGSSYEQYF
TGTGCCACCAGCAGGGTAGCGGGTAGCTCCTACGAGCAGTACTTC
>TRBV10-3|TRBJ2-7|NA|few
CAISKAEGSYEQYF
TGTGCCATCAGTAAGGCAGAAGGCTCCTACGAGCAGTACTTC
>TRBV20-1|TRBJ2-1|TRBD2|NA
CSALTSGRARGYNEQFF
TGCAGTGCCCTTACTAGCGGGAGGGCCCGTGGGTACAATGAGCAGTTCTTC
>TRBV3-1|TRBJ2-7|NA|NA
CASSQGKRMLYEQYF
TGTGCCAGCAGCCAAGGAAAGCGTATGCTCTACGAGCAGTACTTC